These T cell receptor beta chains were read from a single sample in a study of blood T cell repertoires in COVID-19. Profiling relied on immunoSEQ multiplex PCR, and the TCRdb table lists in-frame clones only, not all of them. The sample records roughly 75,000 clones, approximately 80% being singletons. The sequenced material came from peripheral blood. Source of these receptors: a man between 45 and 60 years old with COVID-19, enrolled during active disease. Each CDR3 is given without its conserved first and last residue. A D gene is named only where the DNA matches it firmly. Rows may omit the clone size; those that give it use once, few, many or a size class.

TRBJ2-3,TRBD2,15,TRBV4-1,.,ASSQGLLAGRTDTQY
TRBJ1-5,.,12,TRBV6-6,.,ASRRGGSNQPQH
TRBJ2-3,.,10,TRBV27,.,ASSSSKNTQY
TRBJ2-5,TRBD1,13,TRBV6-5,.,ASSSGQPGQETQY
TRBJ2-4,TRBD1,18,TRBV19,.,ASSVKGAGRPIGAKNIQY
TRBJ2-7,TRBD2,13,TRBV28,once,ASTLSGRSSYEQY
TRBJ1-5,.,11,TRBV6-1,few,ASSELGKLPQH
TRBJ2-3,.,12,TRBV5-1,once,ASSLASSTDTQY
TRBJ2-4,.,14,TRBV28,.,ASSFGGSVGWSIQY
TRBJ2-5,.,7,TRBV28,.,ARPVSQY
TRBJ2-1,TRBD1,18,TRBV28,.,ASTNPHGTGLSWGDNEQF
TRBJ1-1,.,12,TRBV7-2,.,ASSSWGVNTEAF
TRBJ1-1,TRBD1,11,TRBV2,.,ASSEGDSTEAF
TRBJ1-1,.,11,TRBV2,.,ASVRQAVTEAF
TRBJ2-7,.,12,TRBV27,.,ASALRGSEGEQY
TRBJ2-1,TRBD1,14,TRBV5-1,few,ASSLTAGGTYNEQF
TRBJ1-5,TRBD1,12,TRBV6-5,.,ASRGQGNIQPQH
TRBJ2-2,.,12,TRBV9,.,ASTPTSFGGELF
TRBJ2-1,TRBD2,14,TRBV30,.,AWRDGGSGGRNEQF
TRBJ1-3,.,13,TRBV20-1,.,SASGGQGLGNTIY